One sample yielded the 25 T cell receptor beta chains listed below, sequenced in a study of T cell responses to AZD1222 COVID-19 vaccine. Clones were read by immunoSEQ multiplex PCR, and TCRdb kept only the in-frame ones, dropping some. Seen here are 130,000 or so clones, about 82% observed once, and the top ten hold around 8%. The sequencing here drew on peripheral blood, taken 28 days after the second dose of the MenACWY control vaccine. These receptors were obtained from an adult who received the MenACWY meningococcal vaccine as a control.

This chain links TRBV7-6 with TRBJ1-5, with TRBD1 matching over 8 bases. The germline gives CDR1 SGHVS, CDR2 FNYEAQ. This CDR3 region has 16 residues. Trimming cost V 1 base and J 6 bases; bases outside gene matches: 8. CDR3 region: CASSLGAGGVGQPQHF. CDR3 bases: TGTGCCAGCAGCTTAGGTGCAGGGGGCGTGGGTCAGCCCCAGCATTTT.

V and J are TRBV6-2 or TRBV6-3 and TRBJ2-5; D is uncertain. The CDR3 consists of 12 residues. V dropped 4 bases and J dropped 3 bases, with 6 bases sitting between them. Germline-derived CDR1 and CDR2 are MNHEY and SVGEGT. The CDR3, as DNA: TGTGCCAGCAGTTGGGGTGAAGAGACCCAGTACTTC. This sequence encodes CASSWGEETQYF.

The chain employs TRBV7-7 and TRBJ2-5; D gene unclear. CDR3 length: 13 amino acids. V gave up 3 bases and J gave up 4 bases, with 9 bases separating them. CDR1 and CDR2 from the germline V gene are SSHAT and FNYEAQ (reference sequence). CDR3 DNA: TGTGCCAGCAGCTTGGTGGGGTCAGAGACCCAGTACTTC. Protein: CASSLVGSETQYF.

V is TRBV5-1 and J is TRBJ2-2; D gene unclear. Germline V gene sequence: CDR1 SGHRS, CDR2 YFSETQ. This CDR3 is 14 amino acids long. Trimming took off 0 bases at V and 4 bases at J, with 7 bases between the two ends. The CDR3 reads CASSLVESTGELFF. DNA for the CDR3: TGCGCCAGCAGCTTGGTCGAGAGCACCGGGGAGCTGTTTTTT.

The chain employs TRBV9 and TRBJ2-7; 7 bases agree with TRBD1. The CDR3 extends over 13 amino acids. V was clipped by 2 bases and J by 8 bases; unmatched bases: 7. Germline V gene sequence: CDR1 SGDLS, CDR2 YYNGEE. CDR3 nucleotides: TGTGCCAGCAGCGTTTCCCAGGGGGACAAGCAGTACTTC. This sequence encodes CASSVSQGDKQYF.

The chain joins TRBV21-1 to TRBJ1-2; the D call TRBD1 from the table was never checked on the DNA. TRBV21-1 has pseudogene status. The CDR3 spans 14 residues. CDR3 coding DNA: TGTGCCAGCAGACCGGGACAGTCGAACTATGGCTACACCTTC. The encoded protein is CASRPGQSNYGYTF.

The CDR3: CASSLWGAKGYEQYV. The CDR3 nucleotides read TGTGCCAGCAGCTTGTGGGGGGCAAAGGGATACGAGCAGTACGTC. The chain has TRBV5-4 and TRBJ2-7; tentatively, D is TRBD1 or TRBD2 (6 bases each). Germline-derived CDR1 and CDR2 are SGHNT and YYREEE (reference sequence). The CDR3 has 15 amino acids. V lost 1 base and J lost 4, with 15 bases in between.

The V gene is TRBV7-2, the J gene TRBJ2-7, with a possible D match to TRBD2 (8 bases). Germline values: CDR1 SGHTA, CDR2 FQGNSA. CDR3 length equals 14 residues. V was trimmed by 5 bases and J by 4 bases, leaving 15 bases between them. The CDR3 bases are TGTGCCAGCAGCCCGGGGGGGACAGTTTACGAGCAGTACGTC. It is translated as CASSPGGTVYEQYV.

The V call is TRBV6-5, the J call TRBJ2-7; 8 bases align to TRBD1. The CDR3 contains 11 residues. The germline CDR1 and CDR2 sequences are MNHEY and SVGAGI. V shed 6 bases, J shed 9 bases, and the junction held 4 bases outside the gene matches. The CDR3 here is CASSMTGVQYV. The CDR3, as DNA: TGTGCCAGCAGCATGACAGGGGTGCAGTACGTC.

V gene TRBV30 combines with J gene TRBJ1-6, with no clear D. Per the germline V gene, CDR1 is GTSNPN and CDR2 is SVGIG (reference sequence). The CDR3 totals 14 residues. Trimming cost V 0 bases and J 7 bases, with 10 bases left between them. The CDR3 DNA reads as TGTGCCTGGAGTGTACTGCAGTCGAATTCACCCCTCCACTTT. Translation: CAWSVLQSNSPLHF. Full variable domain (remainder filled in from reference TRBV30 and TRBJ1-6): SQTIHQWPATLVQPVGSPLSLECTVEGTSNPNLYWYRQAAGRGLQLLFYSVGIGQISSEVPQNLSASRPQDRQFILSSKKLLLSDSGFYLCAWSVLQSNSPLHFGNGTRLTVT.

This clone showed up just a few times. The rearrangement links TRBV5-5 to TRBJ1-2; D unclear. V shed 2 bases and J shed 2 bases, with 13 bases lying between them. The CDR3 covers 15 residues. Germline V CDR1 and CDR2: SGHKS, YYEKEE (reference sequence). DNA of the CDR3: TGTGCCAGCAGCTTTTATTTGACGGAGAACTATGGCTACACCTTC. Residues: CASSFYLTENYGYTF.

The CDR3 DNA reads TGTGCCACCCCTCACGAACCGAACACTGAAGCTTTCTTT. This gives the protein CATPHEPNTEAFF. V is TRBV24-1 and J is TRBJ1-1; D not certain. CDR3 size: 13 residues. The germline V gene has CDR1 KGHDR and CDR2 SFDVKD. The V end lost 9 bases, the J end lost 1 base, and 11 bases lay between the germline ends.

The chain has TRBV29-1 and TRBJ2-5; unclear D gene. From germline, CDR1 is SQVTM and CDR2 ANQGSEA. V lost 8 bases and J lost 5, with 15 bases in between. The CDR3 totals 12 residues. CDR3 bases: TGCAGCTTAGCCGAGAGTAGGGAGACCCAGTACTTC. Protein: CSLAESRETQYF.

Regarding this clone: Other nucleotide sequences from this sample produce the same CDR3. The chain uses TRBV5-8 and TRBJ1-1; 10 bases fit TRBD1. Germline assignment: CDR1 SGHTS and CDR2 YDEGEE. This CDR3 contains 15 residues. Trimming took 4 bases from V and 2 from J; bases not matched to a gene: 5. In nucleotides, the CDR3 is TGTGCCAGCAGCCTCGGGGACAGGGGTAACACTGAAGCTTTCTTT. This gives the protein CASSLGDRGNTEAFF.

The J gene is TRBJ2-5, the V gene TRBV9, with TRBD2 matching 11 bases. The CDR3 runs 13 residues. J was trimmed by 7 bases and V by 4 bases; bases with no gene match: 3. The germline V gene has CDR1 SGDLS and CDR2 YYNGEE. The chain's CDR3 is CASSSTSGGTQYF. The CDR3 region has the DNA TGTGCCAGCAGCTCTACTAGCGGGGGGACCCAGTACTTC.

The V and J genes are TRBV27 and TRBJ2-7; TRBD2 is a possible D gene (6 bases). With 2 bases removed from V and 6 bases from J, the gap between germline ends came to 14 bases. CDR3 length: 14 residues. The germline V gene has CDR1 MNHEY and CDR2 SMNVEV (reference sequence). This CDR3 is CASSLRGGYGEQYV. DNA for the CDR3: TGTGCCAGCAGTTTAAGAGGAGGGTATGGCGAGCAGTACGTC.

V is TRBV13 and J is TRBJ1-2, with D possibly TRBD1 on 6 matching bases. The ends were cut back, 3 bases at V and 6 bases at J, with 11 bases in the middle. Germline CDR1 and CDR2: PRHDT and FYEKMQ (reference sequence). This CDR3 region has 13 residues. CDR3 coding DNA: TGTGCCAGCAGCTTGCAGGGGCCCAATGGCTACACCTTC. Its protein product is CASSLQGPNGYTF.

V gene TRBV19 combines with J gene TRBJ1-1; D is unclear. Per germline, CDR1 LNHDA and CDR2 SQIVND (reference sequence). This CDR3 region has 13 residues. V shed 6 bases and J shed 6 bases, with 14 bases lying between them. The CDR3 loop reads CASSSQLTSEAFF. The CDR3 nucleotides read TGTGCCAGTAGCAGTCAGTTAACTTCTGAAGCTTTCTTT.

V and J are TRBV27 and TRBJ1-4; weak D call: TRBD1 (6 bases). Looked up from germline, CDR1 is MNHEY and CDR2 is SMNVEV (reference sequence). This CDR3 spans 15 amino acids. Trimming removed 6 bases at V and 0 bases at J, with 11 bases between. The DNA of the CDR3 is TGTGCCAGCAGCGGGGGGACAACAACTAATGAAAAACTGTTTTTT. This sequence encodes CASSGGTTTNEKLFF.

The J gene is TRBJ1-2, the V gene TRBV6-5; D remains ambiguous. V was clipped by 1 base and J by 7 bases, with 16 bases between them. The CDR3 runs to 15 residues. Germline V gives CDR1 MNHEY, CDR2 SVGAGI. The CDR3 reads CASSYYSALRFGYTF. The CDR3 nucleotides read TGTGCCAGCAGTTACTATTCAGCCTTAAGGTTTGGCTACACCTTC.

The table lists this clone with a count of one. The CDR3 coding sequence is TGTGCCAGTAGTATCAGGGGAGGGTCTGGGGCCAACGTCCTGACTTTC. Its translation: CASSIRGGSGANVLTF. The chain couples TRBV19 to TRBJ2-6, with D perhaps TRBD2 (7 bases). The CDR3 contains 16 residues. Germline loops: CDR1 LNHDA, CDR2 SQIVND (reference sequence). Between the trimmed V and J ends, which lost 3 bases and 1 base, there was a span of 10 bases.

The DNA of the CDR3 is TGCAGCGTAGGACAGGGGGTCGAGTCTAACTATGGCTACACCTTC. It translates to CSVGQGVESNYGYTF. The chain joins TRBV29-1 to TRBJ1-2; 10 positions match TRBD1. The CDR3 loop spans 15 amino acids. V lost 6 bases, J lost 0 bases, and 7 bases stayed unmatched. The V gene's germline CDR1 is SQVTM and CDR2 ANQGSEA.

The chain is built from TRBV11-3 and TRBJ1-1; TRBD1 aligns across 9 bases. Trimming at V came to 5 bases and at J to 4 bases, leaving 5 bases not matched to a gene. The length of the CDR3 is 14 residues. Germline V gives CDR1 SGHNT, CDR2 YENEEA. CDR3 sequence (DNA): TGTGCCAGCAGCAATCTACAGGGGGCCACTGAAGCTTTCTTT. It is translated as CASSNLQGATEAFF.

The V call is TRBV4-1, the J call TRBJ2-7; D may be TRBD2 (6 bases). The CDR3 covers 14 residues. From germline, CDR1 is MGHRA and CDR2 YSYEKL. The V and J ends lost 2 bases and 5 bases respectively, with 13 bases between them. CDR3 DNA sequence: TGCGCCAGCAGCCAACCCGGACTAACCAACGAGCAGTACTTC. Residues: CASSQPGLTNEQYF.

The chain carries TRBV19 and TRBJ1-5; D gene unclear. Trimming stripped 7 bases from V and 3 bases from J, with 16 bases between. The CDR3 totals 15 residues. CDR1 and CDR2 from the germline V gene are LNHDA and SQIVND (reference sequence). In DNA form, the CDR3 reads TGTGCCAGTACCCCCACCCGGGGTTTCAATCAGCCCCAGCATTTT. It translates to CASTPTRGFNQPQHF.